The sequence of this T cell receptor (beta chain) was determined in a study of blood T cell repertoires in COVID-19. Sequencing was performed with immunoSEQ multiplex PCR; in TCRdb, only in-frame clones are kept and a portion is missing. In the table there are hundreds of thousands of clones, 85% to 90% of which are singletons. This CDR3 region has 14 residues. Trimming removed 0 bases at V and 4 bases at J, with 6 bases between. The germline V gene has CDR1 LGHNA and CDR2 YSLEER. The TCR sequence derives from an elderly man with acute or convalescent COVID-19. This chain uses TRBV4-3 with TRBJ2-2; a possible D gene is TRBD2 (6 bases). Sequenced sample: peripheral blood. CDR3 protein: CASSQEEGTGELFF. DNA for the CDR3: TGCGCCAGCAGCCAAGAGGAGGGCACCGGGGAGCTGTTTTTT.